One sample yielded the 31 T cell receptor beta chains listed below, sequenced in a study of metastatic and nonmetastatic thyroid tumors (dated by TCRdb to 2020 to 2022). No treatment had been received by any patient before thyroid surgery. Libraries were prepared through PCR. The sequencing machine was an Illumina HiSeq 4000. TCRdb itself trimmed the public reads at Q25 with fastp, ran MiXCR and retained productive beta chains. The sample table shows just under 5,500 clones, and roughly 32% are seen once. The ten largest clones represent about 25% of the sample. Material: adjacent normal tissue. The receptors originated from a female donor with papillary thyroid cancer or a benign thyroid nodule (not recorded which). Some clones in this sample may be carry-over from other donors' samples.

The CDR3 nucleotides are TGTGCCAGCAGTGGACTGAGATCCAACACCGGGGAGCTGTTTTTT. It is translated as CASSGLRSNTGELFF. The chain carries TRBV2 and TRBJ2-2; the D is unclear. Trimming left V 4 bases short and J 2 bases short, with 11 bases between. The germline V gene has CDR1 SNHLY and CDR2 FYNNEI. The CDR3 is made up of 15 amino acids.

There are many counts of this clone. The chain combines TRBV5-4 with TRBJ2-3; TRBD2 might be the D (5 bases). The CDR3 is made up of 15 amino acids. Trimming removed 1 base from V and 5 bases from J, with 14 bases in between. Germline CDR1 and CDR2: SGHNT and YYREEE (reference sequence). CDR3 coding DNA: TGTGCCAGCAGCTTGAATACTGGGAGAGGAGATACGCAGTATTTT. Translated: CASSLNTGRGDTQYF.

This clone was counted ten times or more. The rearrangement uses TRBV14 and TRBJ1-1; D is ambiguous. In germline, CDR1 is SGHDN, CDR2 FVKESK. The CDR3 has 13 amino acids. V gave up 4 bases and J gave up 0 bases, with 6 bases separating them. The CDR3 loop is CASSPFMNTEAFF. The CDR3 DNA follows: TGTGCCAGCAGCCCCTTTATGAACACTGAAGCTTTCTTT.

This chain uses TRBV9 with TRBJ2-1; a possible D gene is TRBD2 (6 bases). Germline V gene lookup returns CDR1 SGDLS and CDR2 YYNGEE. The CDR3 runs 14 residues. V was cut by 4 bases and J by 9 bases, with 17 bases left in between. The CDR3: CASSLRRGRSEQFF. The CDR3 DNA sequence: TGTGCCAGCAGCCTAAGGCGGGGCAGGAGTGAGCAGTTCTTC.

The chain uses TRBV11-2 and TRBJ2-3; D may be TRBD2 (6 bases). From germline, CDR1 is SGHAT and CDR2 FQNNGV. Trimming took 3 bases from V and 5 from J, leaving 12 bases between them. The CDR3 is 14 residues long. Here the CDR3 DNA reads TGTGCCAGCAGCTTTAATCGGGGGTTAGATACGCAGTATTTT. Its protein product is CASSFNRGLDTQYF. The full variable domain, in which reference TRBV11-2 and TRBJ2-3 provide the parts outside the CDR3, is EAGVAQSPRYKIIEKRQSVAFWCNPISGHATLYWYQQILGQGPKLLIQFQNNGVVDDSQLPKDRFSAERLKGVDSTLKIQPAKLEDSAVYLCASSFNRGLDTQYFGPGTRLTVL.

This chain joins TRBV6-5 and TRBJ2-1, with 8 positions matching TRBD1. The CDR3 totals 13 residues. CDR1 MNHEY and CDR2 SVGAGI come from the germline V gene. V lost 6 bases to trimming and J lost 10 bases; unmatched junction nucleotides: 8. The CDR3 nucleotides read TGTGCCAGCAGATTAACAGGGGGAAGAGAGCAGTTCTTC. Protein sequence: CASRLTGGREQFF.

By share, this clone ranks as medium-sized (0.01 to 0.1%). This chain connects TRBV24-1 to TRBJ1-4; no definite D call. Trimming took off 6 bases at V and 7 bases at J, with 14 bases between the two ends. CDR1 and CDR2 (germline): KGHDR, SFDVKD. The CDR3 runs 14 residues. The CDR3 DNA is TGTGCCACCAGTAGTGCCCAAGGAAGTGAAAAACTGTTTTTT. Translated, it gives CATSSAQGSEKLFF.

The chain carries TRBV6-1 and TRBJ1-1; D is possibly TRBD1 (6 bases). The CDR3 runs 16 residues. Germline lookup yields CDR1 MNHNS and CDR2 SASEGT. The ends were cut back, 8 bases at V and 1 base at J, with 20 bases in the middle. CDR3 loop: CASSTEQGRRNTEAFF. DNA of the CDR3: TGTGCCAGCTCTACCGAACAGGGAAGGAGGAACACTGAAGCTTTCTTT.

This rearrangement joins TRBV12-3 or TRBV12-4 to TRBJ2-7; TRBD1 matches at 7 bases. V shed 6 bases, J shed 2 bases, and the junction held 13 bases outside the gene matches. This CDR3 comprises 16 residues. For the CDR3, the DNA is TGTGCCAGCAGCATAGAGGGGACCGGGACAGCCTACGAGCAGTACTTC. This sequence encodes CASSIEGTGTAYEQYF.

The V call is TRBV20-1, the J call TRBJ2-7; 10 bases are a match to TRBD2. The CDR3 runs to 13 residues. The germline V gene has CDR1 DFQATT and CDR2 SNEGSKA (reference sequence). V was clipped by 2 bases and J by 3 bases; unmatched bases: 1. CDR3 amino acids: CSARSSGSYEQYF. CDR3 in DNA: TGCAGTGCTAGATCTAGCGGGAGCTACGAGCAGTACTTC.

This clone was counted between two and nine times. This chain joins TRBV6-1 and TRBJ1-1; D call uncertain. V dropped 3 bases and J dropped 10 bases, with 6 bases sitting between them. The germline CDR1 and CDR2 sequences are MNHNS and SASEGT. CDR3 length: 10 residues. The CDR3 loop reads CASSDEGAFF. The DNA for the CDR3 is TGTGCCAGCAGTGACGAAGGAGCTTTCTTT.

Notes on this clone: The conserved phenylalanine or tryptophan is not found at the CDR3 terminus, so this likely reflects a read error. The chain recombines TRBV19 with TRBJ2-5, with D possibly matching TRBD1 (5 bases). The CDR3 consists of 15 residues. Germline loops: CDR1 LNHDA, CDR2 SQIVND (reference sequence). Trimming stripped 4 bases from V and 4 bases from J, with 16 bases between. Here the CDR3 DNA reads TGTGCCAGTAGTACCTATAGGGGTGGGGCAGAGACCCAGTACCTC. This translates into CASSTYRGGAETQYL.

Only a few counts were recorded for this clone. The V gene is TRBV12-3 or TRBV12-4, the J gene TRBJ1-2; maybe TRBD1 (6 bases). V was pared by 1 base and J by 4 bases, with 7 bases between. The CDR3 has 13 residues. The CDR3 DNA follows: TGTGCCAGCAGTTTAGGGGACACCTATGGCTACACCTTC. The encoded protein is CASSLGDTYGYTF.

DNA of the CDR3: TGTGCCAGCAGCCGAGGCGCTGAAGCTTTCTTT. This translates into CASSRGAEAFF. V usage is TRBV11-1 and J usage is TRBJ1-1; no clear D. Trimming took 5 bases from V and 6 from J, leaving 7 bases between them. The CDR3 runs to 11 residues. From germline, CDR1 is SGHAT and CDR2 FQDESV (reference sequence).

The V call is TRBV6-5, the J call TRBJ1-2, with no clear D. CDR3 size: 15 residues. The germline V gene has CDR1 MNHEY and CDR2 SVGAGI. Trimming removed 0 bases from V and 4 bases from J, with 12 bases in between. CDR3 loop: CASSYSRQPTYGYTF. Here the CDR3 DNA reads TGTGCCAGCAGTTACTCGCGGCAGCCTACCTATGGCTACACCTTC.

The gene calls are TRBV11-1 and TRBJ2-7; 9 positions agree with TRBD1. Germline V lookup: CDR1 SGHAT, CDR2 FQDESV (reference sequence). The CDR3 has 14 residues. V trimming: 3 bases; J trimming: 7 bases; junction bases outside the gene matches: 7. CDR3 protein: CASSFGTGLQEQYF. In nucleotides, the CDR3 is TGTGCCAGCAGCTTCGGGACAGGGTTACAAGAGCAGTACTTC.

This clone is termed large (0.1 to 1%). The chain joins TRBV6-2 or TRBV6-3 to TRBJ1-2; D is unclear. V lost 1 base and J 4 bases, leaving 10 bases between the germline ends. CDR3 length: 14 amino acids. In germline, CDR1 is MNHEY, CDR2 SVGEGT. CDR3 loop: CASSYFGPSYGYTF. The CDR3 coding sequence is TGTGCCAGCAGTTACTTCGGACCGTCCTATGGCTACACCTTC.

This clone is judged medium-sized (0.01 to 0.1%). This chain links TRBV30 with TRBJ1-1, with a tentative D call TRBD1 (5 bases). This CDR3 is 14 amino acids long. Looked up from germline, CDR1 is GTSNPN and CDR2 is SVGIG (reference sequence). Trimming cost V 0 bases and J 3 bases, with 11 bases left between them. The CDR3 DNA sequence: TGTGCCTGGAGTGTACAAGGAGGGGACACTGAAGCTTTCTTT. Protein sequence: CAWSVQGGDTEAFF.

The rearrangement uses TRBV5-1 and TRBJ2-2; 8 nucleotides agree with TRBD2. There are 16 residues in the CDR3. Germline V lookup: CDR1 SGHRS, CDR2 YFSETQ. Unmatched junction bases numbered 3, after V lost 0 bases and J lost 2 bases. The DNA of the CDR3 is TGCGCCAGCAGCTTGGAACTAGCGGCCAACACCGGGGAGCTGTTTTTT. It codes for CASSLELAANTGELFF.

The V call is TRBV12-3 or TRBV12-4, the J call TRBJ2-7; D is perhaps TRBD2 (6 bases). Trimming shortened V by 7 bases and J by 5 bases, and 12 bases separated the two germline ends. The CDR3 has 12 residues. CDR3 DNA sequence: TGTGCCAGCACGGGGGTGGACCACGAGCAGTACTTC. It yields the protein CASTGVDHEQYF.

The chain joins TRBV2 to TRBJ2-7, with 10 bases identical to TRBD2. Germline CDR1 is SNHLY and CDR2 is FYNNEI. V dropped 1 base and J dropped 6; count of bases not matched to a gene: 9. The CDR3 has 16 amino acids. CDR3 loop: CASSEEASGGLLEQYF. Here the CDR3 DNA reads TGTGCCAGCAGTGAAGAGGCTAGCGGGGGACTACTCGAGCAGTACTTC.

Relative to its sample, this clone is medium-sized. This chain connects TRBV5-1 to TRBJ1-1; 7 bases are a match to TRBD1. Looked up from germline, CDR1 is SGHRS and CDR2 is YFSETQ. The V and J ends lost 0 bases and 4 bases, in that order; junction bases with no gene match: 3. The CDR3 loop spans 14 amino acids. The chain's CDR3 is CASSLASGGTEAFF. CDR3 DNA sequence: TGCGCCAGCAGCTTGGCATCAGGGGGCACTGAAGCTTTCTTT.

This clone is medium-sized. Other DNA sequences in the sample encode the same CDR3. The rearrangement uses TRBV5-8 and TRBJ2-5; D tentatively reads TRBD1 or TRBD2 (5 bases each). Trimming took off 1 base at V and 4 bases at J, with 14 bases between the two ends. The CDR3 has 15 residues. Germline V gene data show CDR1 as SGHTS and CDR2 as YDEGEE. The CDR3 protein is CASSLPGPIGETQYF. The CDR3 DNA reads as TGTGCCAGCAGCTTGCCGGGACCGATAGGAGAGACCCAGTACTTC.

This clone occurred many times. The chain links TRBV30 to TRBJ2-3; tentatively, D is TRBD1 or TRBD2 (5 bases each). V was trimmed by 1 base and J by 0 bases, leaving 14 bases between them. Looked up from germline, CDR1 is GTSNPN and CDR2 is SVGIG (reference sequence). The CDR3 is 16 residues long. DNA of the CDR3: TGTGCCTGGAGTGAGATGGGGGTCCTTAGCACAGATACGCAGTATTTT. It yields the protein CAWSEMGVLSTDTQYF.

This clone was counted between two and nine times. The chain is built from TRBV6-2 or TRBV6-3 and TRBJ2-1; D ambiguous. V shed 2 bases and J shed 5 bases, with 16 bases lying between them. CDR3 length: 16 amino acids. Germline assignment: CDR1 MNHEY and CDR2 SVGEGT. Written as DNA, the CDR3 is TGTGCCAGCAGTTACAGAATTGGGGATACAAACAATGAGCAGTTCTTC. Its translation: CASSYRIGDTNNEQFF.

This clone came up a few times. This chain joins TRBV27 and TRBJ1-1; 8 nucleotides agree with TRBD1. The CDR3 is 15 residues long. V shed 6 bases, J shed 0 bases, and the junction held 6 bases outside the gene matches. The V gene's germline CDR1 is MNHEY and CDR2 SMNVEV (reference sequence). Here the CDR3 reads CASSPQGGLNTEAFF. The CDR3 bases are TGTGCCAGCAGCCCACAGGGGGGGCTGAACACTGAAGCTTTCTTT.

V is TRBV20-1 and J is TRBJ1-1, with no clear D. The germline V and J ends were trimmed by 3 bases and 0 bases, with 17 bases remaining between them. Germline V CDR1 and CDR2: DFQATT, SNEGSKA (reference sequence). CDR3 length: 16 amino acids. The CDR3 here is CSASLLDEAVNTEAFF. In nucleotides, the CDR3 is TGCAGTGCTAGTTTATTGGATGAGGCCGTGAACACTGAAGCTTTCTTT.

The gene calls are TRBV6-2 or TRBV6-3 and TRBJ2-1, with a weak D call TRBD2 (6 bases). The CDR3 loop spans 16 amino acids. The V gene lost 7 bases and the J gene lost 3 bases, with 19 bases spanning the gap. Germline V gene lookup returns CDR1 MNHEY and CDR2 SVGEGT. In DNA form, the CDR3 reads TGTGCCAGCATCCCGCCGAGACTAGTAGTCTACAATGAGCAGTTCTTC. Its protein product is CASIPPRLVVYNEQFF.

A few counts support this clone. The chain recombines TRBV6-5 with TRBJ2-1; 8 positions agree with TRBD2. V gave up 0 bases and J gave up 9 bases; unmatched junction bases: 4. This CDR3 is built from 14 residues. The germline V gene encodes CDR1 MNHEY and CDR2 SVGAGI. This CDR3 reads CASSYSAGGGEQFF. Written as DNA, the CDR3 is TGTGCCAGCAGTTACTCGGCCGGGGGGGGTGAGCAGTTCTTC.

This clone is labeled large. The V call is TRBV28, the J call TRBJ2-3; D call uncertain. The CDR3 sequence is 13 residues long. Per germline, CDR1 MDHEN and CDR2 SYDVKM. V shed 3 bases and J shed 6 bases, with 10 bases lying between them. CDR3 nucleotides: TGTGCCAGCAGTTTTGGGCCCAGCGATACGCAGTATTTT. Its translation: CASSFGPSDTQYF.

In this sample, this clone turned up a few times. This chain links TRBV6-1 with TRBJ2-3, with TRBD1 matching over 9 bases. Germline lookup yields CDR1 MNHNS and CDR2 SASEGT. V lost 4 bases and J lost 7; bases outside the gene matches: 3. This CDR3 spans 13 amino acids. CDR3 nucleotides: TGTGCCAGCAGTGGGACAGGGGTAAATACGCAGTATTTT. It codes for CASSGTGVNTQYF.